This T cell receptor beta chain was found in a study of memory CD4+ T cells and cytomegalovirus serostatus. Broader study findings: Each of approximately 73 CMV-associated TCRbeta sequences occurred in one to five individuals. The CMV-associated TCR signature appears largely within the CD4+ memory repertoire.

The sort gate was single viable CD3+CD4+CD8-CD45RO+ cells for memory CD4+ T cells. Between the trimmed V and J ends, which lost 3 bases and 9 bases, there was a span of 9 bases. CDR1 is MNHNS and CDR2 is SASEGT in the germline V gene. This CDR3 contains 11 residues. As concerns this clone: Its target is not known.

The table came from immunoSEQ multiplex PCR; TCRdb's copy has only in-frame clones and leaves some out. The sample contains tens of thousands of clones, around 78% of which appear only once. The specimen sequenced was memory CD4+ T cells from blood. The TCR was taken from an adult in good health and CMV-seronegative. This chain uses TRBV6-1 with TRBJ2-7; unclear D gene. CDR3 sequence (DNA): TGTGCCAGCAGTGATTGGTCTGGGCAGTACTTC. Its protein is CASSDWSGQYF.